This T cell receptor beta chain was recovered during a study of blood T cell repertoires in COVID-19 (dated by TCRdb to between 2020 and 2021). As for the study more broadly: The collaborator samples originated in the United States, Italy and Spain and spanned the acute and convalescent phases of COVID-19. Sample metadata almost always included a de-identified subject ID, COVID-19 status, age in years and sex. The material from the prospective study consisted of cDNA or gDNA derived from T cells, B-cell-depleted T cells, or PBMCs. The repertoires were made available in a free public database intended to serve as a resource for research on the immune response to SARS-CoV-2. The dataset comprised deeply sampled blood TCRbeta repertoires from subjects exposed to, actively infected with, or recovered from COVID-19. Where available, HLA class I and class II types were taken from metadata supplied by the sample provider and were not determined by assay-based typing. The samples were drawn from two sources: the first 160 participants of the ongoing ImmuneRACE study, and over 1,000 subjects contributed by 6 global collaborators.

Whole blood was collected in K2EDTA tubes by collaborating institutions according to the institutions' own protocols. Collaborator samples were shipped for TCRbeta analysis as frozen whole blood, isolated PBMCs, or DNA extracted from either sample type. Turning to this clone: Its antigen is still unknown. No quality values exist for individual bases; no much larger clone is one base distant.

Here is what the overall study found, with its caveats: Clinical and demographic metadata were provided uncurated, with the amount varying by source and participant.

TCRbeta CDR3 regions were amplified from genomic DNA using the immunoSEQ Assay, a bias-controlled multiplex PCR. As for the original processing: The number of nucleated cells in each sample was estimated by amplification of reference gene primers within the assay. To quantify the absolute abundance of each unique TCRbeta CDR3 rearrangement, sequence reads were collapsed and filtered. For each sample, productive Simpson clonality was calculated by taking the square root of Simpson's diversity index across productive rearrangements. In its TCRdb copy, this immuneACCESS table keeps in-frame sequences only and misses some clones. Where compared with another copy, unresolved V genes explain less than half of these, and the others have no known cause. D and trimming were read from the DNA, whereas the V and J calls and clone size are those reported in that table. The sample data list fewer than 40,000 clones, and 65% to 90% of these were observed just once. Together, the top ten hold more than 8% of the sample.

Measured from the cysteine to the phenylalanine, the CDR3 is 14 residues long. Only CDR3 DNA remains: 42 bases, in frame from the first base. Taken from the germline V gene (reference sequence), the CDR1 and CDR2 loops are SGHAT and FQDESV. V was cut back by 1 base and J by 7 bases, leaving a gap of 8 bases between them. The sequence joins TRBV11-1 to TRBJ1-6; the D gene is not confidently resolved. Material for sequencing was peripheral blood. The TCR was taken from a human donor in a cohort sampled during active COVID-19. In nucleotide form, the sequence is TGTGCCAGCAGCTTAGAACAGTTCAATTCACCCCTCCACTTT. This yields the protein CASSLEQFNSPLHF.